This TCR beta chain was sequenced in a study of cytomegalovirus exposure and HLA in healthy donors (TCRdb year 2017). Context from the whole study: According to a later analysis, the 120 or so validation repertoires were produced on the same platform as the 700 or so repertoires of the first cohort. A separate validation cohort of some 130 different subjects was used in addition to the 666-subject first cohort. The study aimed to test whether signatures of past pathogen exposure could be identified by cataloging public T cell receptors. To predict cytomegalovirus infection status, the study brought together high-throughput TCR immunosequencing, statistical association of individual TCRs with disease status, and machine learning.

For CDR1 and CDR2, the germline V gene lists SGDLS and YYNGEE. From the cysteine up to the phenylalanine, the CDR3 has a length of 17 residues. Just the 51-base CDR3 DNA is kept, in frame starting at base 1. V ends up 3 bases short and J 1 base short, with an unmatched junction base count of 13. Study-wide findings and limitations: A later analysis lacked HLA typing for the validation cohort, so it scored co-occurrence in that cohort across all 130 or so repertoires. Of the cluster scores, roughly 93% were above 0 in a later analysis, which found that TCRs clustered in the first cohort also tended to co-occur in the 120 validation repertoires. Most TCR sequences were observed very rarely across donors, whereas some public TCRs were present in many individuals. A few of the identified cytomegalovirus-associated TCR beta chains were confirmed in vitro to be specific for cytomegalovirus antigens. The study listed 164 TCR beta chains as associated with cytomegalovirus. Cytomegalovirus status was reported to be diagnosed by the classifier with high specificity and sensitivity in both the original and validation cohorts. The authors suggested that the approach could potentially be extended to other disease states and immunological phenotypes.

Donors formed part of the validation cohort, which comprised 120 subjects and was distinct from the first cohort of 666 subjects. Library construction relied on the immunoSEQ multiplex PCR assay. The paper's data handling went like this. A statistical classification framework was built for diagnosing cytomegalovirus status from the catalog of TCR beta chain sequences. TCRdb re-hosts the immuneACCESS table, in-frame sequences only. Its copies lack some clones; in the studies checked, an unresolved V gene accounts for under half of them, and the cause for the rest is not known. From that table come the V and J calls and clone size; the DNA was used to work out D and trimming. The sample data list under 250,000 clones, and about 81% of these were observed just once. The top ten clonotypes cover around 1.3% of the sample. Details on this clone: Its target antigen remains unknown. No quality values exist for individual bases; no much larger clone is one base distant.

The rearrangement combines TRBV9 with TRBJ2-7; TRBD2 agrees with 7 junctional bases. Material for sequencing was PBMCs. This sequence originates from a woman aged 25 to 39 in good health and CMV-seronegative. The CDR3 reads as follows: CASSGYGSSGSSYEQYF. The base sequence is TGTGCCAGCAGCGGATATGGGAGTAGCGGGTCTTCCTACGAGCAGTACTTC.